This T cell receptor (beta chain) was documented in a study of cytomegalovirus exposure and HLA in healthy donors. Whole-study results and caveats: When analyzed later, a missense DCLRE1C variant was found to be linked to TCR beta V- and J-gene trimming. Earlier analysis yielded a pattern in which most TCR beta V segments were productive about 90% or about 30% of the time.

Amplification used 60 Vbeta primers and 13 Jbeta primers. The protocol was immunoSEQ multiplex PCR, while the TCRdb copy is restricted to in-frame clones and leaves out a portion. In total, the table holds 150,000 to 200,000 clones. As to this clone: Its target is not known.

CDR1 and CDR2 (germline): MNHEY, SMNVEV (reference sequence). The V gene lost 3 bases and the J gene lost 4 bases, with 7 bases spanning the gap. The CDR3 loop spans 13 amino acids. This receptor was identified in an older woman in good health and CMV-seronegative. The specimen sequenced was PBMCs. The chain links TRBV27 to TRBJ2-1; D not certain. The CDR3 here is CASSFGRYNEQFF. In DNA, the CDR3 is TGTGCCAGCAGTTTTGGCAGGTACAATGAGCAGTTCTTC.